This T cell receptor (beta chain) stems from a study of T cell responses to AZD1222 COVID-19 vaccine. The study, taken as a whole, reports: Seropositive status at baseline applied to only a handful of AZD1222 recipients. The repertoires were collected only after the peak T cell response. Two AZD1222 administrations were followed by greater Spike-specific TCR breadth and depth. Nearly half of spike-specific TCRs reportedly target unmutated variant regions.

The CDR3 runs to 16 residues. Deletions cut 6 bases from V and 2 bases from J, with 19 bases between. Germline assignment: CDR1 MDHEN and CDR2 SYDVKM. Sequencing used immunoSEQ multiplex PCR; TCRdb keeps in-frame clones, though not all of them. Among approximately 79,000 clones listed, 83% were seen once. Concerning this clone itself: What it recognizes is unknown.

The chain is built from TRBV28 and TRBJ2-5; D is possibly TRBD2 (7 bases). The source was peripheral blood, collected 28 days after the second AZD1222 dose. This TCR came from an adult who received the AZD1222 COVID-19 vaccine. The CDR3 bases are TGTGCCAGCAGCCTCCGGGGGGCTGGTGGGCAAGAGACCCAGTACTTC. This codes for CASSLRGAGGQETQYF.